This TCR beta chain was profiled in a study of T cells in Graves' hyperthyroidism and ophthalmopathy. The germline gives CDR1 MDHEN, CDR2 SYDVKM. The CDR3 has 16 residues. Trimming cost V 4 bases and J 1 base; bases outside gene matches: 6. The sample holds many counts of this clonotype. The antigen remains unidentified. Study results and caveats: Most expanded thyroid clonotypes above 0.001 also appeared in blood.

TCR beta CDR3 regions were amplified from RNA transcripts. Primed by the HTBI set, a first-round RT-PCR was run on the TCR CDR3. TCRdb redid the calling of the multiplex PCR reads with MiXCR, one entry per CDR3 protein. The top ten clones hold roughly a third of a sample with about 640,000 distinct CDR3 sequences, about 20% of them seen once. Diagnoses used clinical symptoms, serum thyroxine and TRAb, thyroid ultrasound and orbital computed tomography. This TCR came from a man aged 25-45 years with Graves' ophthalmopathy. The material sequenced was blood. The chain joins TRBV28 to TRBJ2-5; 10 nucleotides match TRBD2. The CDR3 DNA sequence: TGTGCCAGCAGTTCCACTCGGACTAGCGGCCAAGAGACCCAGTACTTC. It yields the protein CASSSTRTSGQETQYF.